This TCR beta chain was observed in a study of T-cell reconstitution after alpha-beta-depleted transplantation in children. The TCRbeta library was prepared with unique molecular identifiers. TCRdb processed the PCR reads anew with MiXCR; each CDR3 protein has one entry. This sample has more than 85,000 distinct CDR3 sequences, with 4.5% to 7.5% found just once. In its sample, this clonotype was seen a few times. Germline V gene sequence: CDR1 SGHDN, CDR2 FVKESK. This CDR3 contains 14 residues. V was shortened by 3 bases and J by 2 bases, with 7 bases between the two germline ends. Here the sequenced sample was PBMCs, mostly from graft donor cells, taken 60 days after TCRalphabeta/CD19-depleted stem cell transplant. The TCR was taken from a female patient aged 2-15 years who had a stem cell transplant for Fanconi anemia, so the T cells may come from the graft donor. V gene TRBV14 combines with J gene TRBJ2-2; D ambiguous. The CDR3 nucleotides are TGTGCCAGCAGCCATTACCTTAACACCGGGGAGCTGTTTTTT. The encoded protein is CASSHYLNTGELFF.